This T cell receptor beta chain was documented in a study of T-cell reconstitution after alpha-beta-depleted transplantation in children. Study findings and constraints: Approximately two months post-transplant, alpha-beta T cells reportedly originated from several hundred expanded graft clones. Certain patients had high TCRbeta diversity at day 60, and it came from recipient T cells and thymic progenitors that survived. Counts and diversity of T cells one year after transplant came mostly from newly produced T cells.

The TCRbeta library was prepared with unique molecular identifiers. TCRdb reprocessed the PCR reads with MiXCR, giving one entry per CDR3 protein. The data hold approximately 520,000 distinct CDR3 sequences, with 11% observed a single time. To note about this clonotype: The antigen remains undetermined.

The source is a female patient aged 2 to 10 who had a stem cell transplant for aplastic anemia, so the T cells may come from the graft donor. The specimen was PBMCs, mostly from graft donor cells, collected 180 days after TCRalphabeta/CD19-depleted stem cell transplant.

CDR3 DNA sequence: TGTGCCAGCAGCCCGGGGGCCGCAAATGAGCAGTTCTTC. It codes for CASSPGAANEQFF. The chain combines TRBV7-9 with TRBJ2-1; D tentatively reads TRBD1 or TRBD2 (6 bases each). V gave up 5 bases and J gave up 7 bases, with 12 bases separating them. Germline lookup yields CDR1 SEHNR and CDR2 FQNEAQ (reference sequence). CDR3 length: 13 amino acids.